The 8 T cell receptor beta chains below all came from one sample that was sequenced in a study of blood T cells in healthy people across ages. A sample-barcoded 5' primer and a J-beta primer mix were used in a second PCR of about 6 to 11 cycles. TCRdb called the 5' RACE reads again in MiXCR, with one record for every CDR3 protein. In the table there are more than 500,000 distinct CDR3 sequences, roughly a quarter of which are singletons. The sample was also linked to a second study, of T cells of mothers and their children.

The sequenced sample consisted of blood. The receptors derive from a boy younger than 10 in good health.

There are a few counts of this clonotype. DNA for the CDR3: TGTGCCAGTGGTGGAGGGGCGACGCAGTACTTC. This translates into CASGGGATQYF. The genes are TRBV9 and TRBJ2-7; D might be TRBD2 (6 bases). CDR3 length: 11 residues. Germline V CDR1 and CDR2: SGDLS, YYNGEE. Between the trimmed V and J ends, which lost 8 bases and 9 bases, there was a span of 15 bases.

This clonotype was observed a few times. The V gene is TRBV6-2 or TRBV6-3, the J gene TRBJ1-5; D is perhaps TRBD1 (6 bases). The CDR3 runs 14 residues. The V gene's germline CDR1 is MNHEY and CDR2 SVGEGT. V gave up 6 bases and J gave up 5 bases, with 14 bases separating them. CDR3 in amino acids: CASSRGNNDQPQHF. For the CDR3, the DNA is TGTGCCAGCAGCAGGGGAAACAACGATCAGCCCCAGCATTTT.

This chain joins TRBV7-9 and TRBJ1-4; no reliable D call. Germline V gene lookup returns CDR1 SEHNR and CDR2 FQNEAQ (reference sequence). V was clipped by 5 bases and J by 4 bases, with 11 bases between them. There are 14 residues in the CDR3. The CDR3 sequence: CASSLAAVNEKLFF. The CDR3 region has the DNA TGTGCCAGCAGCCTGGCAGCGGTTAATGAAAAACTGTTTTTT. Full variable domain (outside the CDR3, taken from reference TRBV7-9 and TRBJ1-4): DTGVSQNPRHKITKRGQNVTFRCDPISEHNRLYWYRQTLGQGPEFLTYFQNEAQLEKSRLLSDRFSAERPKGSFSTLEIQRTEQGDSAMYLCASSLAAVNEKLFFGSGTQLSVL.

V gene TRBV4-1 combines with J gene TRBJ2-1, with TRBD2 identical over 12 bases. Germline V lookup: CDR1 MGHRA, CDR2 YSYEKL. The V gene end was trimmed by 4 bases and the J gene end by 0 bases; junction bases not matched to a gene: 10. The CDR3 runs 19 residues. DNA for the CDR3: TGCGCCAGCAGCCCCCGACTAGCGGGAGCGGGGAGCTCCTACAATGAGCAGTTCTTC. Residues: CASSPRLAGAGSSYNEQFF.

This clonotype occurred a few times. Germline and junction disagree at one end, which may indicate a read error. V is TRBV6-1 and J is TRBJ1-1; TRBD1 matches 7 bases. This CDR3 contains 16 residues. Germline V gene data show CDR1 as MNHNS and CDR2 as SASEGT. CDR3 nucleotide sequence: TGTGCCAGCAGTGAGAAGTATTTCAGGGGGATCACTGAAGCCTTCTTT. Its protein product is CASSEKYFRGITEAFF.

This rearrangement joins TRBV20-1 to TRBJ1-3; the D gene is possibly TRBD1 (6 bases). There are 14 residues in the CDR3. Trimming left V 1 base short and J 4 bases short, with 11 bases between. Germline V gene data show CDR1 as DFQATT and CDR2 as SNEGSKA (reference sequence). CDR3 loop: CSARAGGPGNTIYF. CDR3 DNA: TGCAGTGCTAGAGCCGGGGGGCCGGGAAACACCATATATTTT.

This sequence joins TRBV5-6 and TRBJ2-5; D might be TRBD1 (6 bases). The CDR3 loop spans 13 amino acids. V lost 3 bases and J lost 6, with 12 bases in between. Germline assignment: CDR1 SGHDT and CDR2 YYEEEE. As DNA, the CDR3 is TGTGCCAGCAGCTACAGGGACGTTCAGACCCAGTACTTC. Its translation is CASSYRDVQTQYF.

Here the CDR3 DNA reads TGTGCCAGCAGGGCTTCGGGGGTCGCTTATGGCTACACCTTC. It is translated as CASRASGVAYGYTF. The chain combines TRBV3-1 with TRBJ1-2, with D possibly being TRBD1 (5 bases). Germline CDR1 LGHDT, CDR2 YNNKEL (reference sequence). CDR3 length equals 14 residues. The V end lost 6 bases, the J end lost 5 bases, and 16 bases lay between the germline ends. The full variable domain, in which reference TRBV3-1 and TRBJ1-2 provide the parts outside the CDR3, is DTAVSQTPKYLVTQMGNDKSIKCEQNLGHDTMYWYKQDSKKFLKIMFSYNNKELIINETVPNRFSPKSPDKAHLNLHINSLELGDSAVYFCASRASGVAYGYTFGSGTRLTVV.